The next 3 T cell receptor beta chains were all read from a single sample in a study of blood T cell repertoires in COVID-19. The data were produced by immunoSEQ multiplex PCR, yet TCRdb's version contains in-frame clones alone and is incomplete. Of 250,000 to 300,000 clones in the sample, less than 90% were seen once. The sequenced material came from peripheral blood. The receptors stem from a young man with active or convalescent COVID-19.

The chain recombines TRBV19 with TRBJ2-7, with TRBD2 as a possible D gene (5 bases). Germline lookup yields CDR1 LNHDA and CDR2 SQIVND (reference sequence). V was pared by 5 bases and J by 5 bases, with 13 bases between. The CDR3 spans 13 residues. The CDR3, as DNA: TGTGCCAGTAGTGCCCTCGCGGGTCACGAGCAGTACTTC. It is translated as CASSALAGHEQYF.

The rearrangement links TRBV6-4 to TRBJ1-1, with TRBD1 as a possible D gene (5 bases). The CDR3 sequence is 13 residues long. The V gene's germline CDR1 is MRHNA and CDR2 SNTAGT. Trimming removed 6 bases from V and 2 bases from J, with 10 bases in between. The CDR3 coding sequence is TGTGCCAGCAGCAGGACATCAAACACTGAAGCTTTCTTT. Translating gives CASSRTSNTEAFF.

The table lists this clone with a few counts. This chain links TRBV5-1 with TRBJ1-3, with no clear D. Trimming took off 4 bases at V and 0 bases at J, with 17 bases between the two ends. Germline V gene data show CDR1 as SGHRS and CDR2 as YFSETQ. CDR3 length: 17 residues. CDR3 coding DNA: TGCGCCAGCAGCCTCGACCGGGTAGGAAACTCTGGAAACACCATATATTTT. It translates to CASSLDRVGNSGNTIYF.